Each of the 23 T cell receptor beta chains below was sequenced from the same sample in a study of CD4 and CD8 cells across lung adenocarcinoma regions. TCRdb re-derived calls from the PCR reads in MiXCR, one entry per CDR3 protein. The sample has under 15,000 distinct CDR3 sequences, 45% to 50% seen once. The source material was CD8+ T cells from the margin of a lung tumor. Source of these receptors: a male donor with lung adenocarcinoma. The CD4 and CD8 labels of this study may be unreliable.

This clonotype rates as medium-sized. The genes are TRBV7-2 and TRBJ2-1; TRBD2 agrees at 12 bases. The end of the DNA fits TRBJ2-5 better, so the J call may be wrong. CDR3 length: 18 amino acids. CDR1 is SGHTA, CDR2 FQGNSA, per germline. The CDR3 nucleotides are TGTGCCAGCAGCTTAGGGCCCCCTAGCGGGAGGGCCGAAGAGACCCAGTACTTC. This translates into CASSLGPPSGRAEETQYF.

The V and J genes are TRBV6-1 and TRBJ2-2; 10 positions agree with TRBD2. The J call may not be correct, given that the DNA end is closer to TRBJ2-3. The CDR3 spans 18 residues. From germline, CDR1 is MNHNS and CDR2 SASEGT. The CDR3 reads CASSPRRLAGGNTGKQYF. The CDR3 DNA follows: TGTGCCAGCAGTCCCCGGCGACTAGCGGGTGGGAACACCGGGAAGCAGTATTTT.

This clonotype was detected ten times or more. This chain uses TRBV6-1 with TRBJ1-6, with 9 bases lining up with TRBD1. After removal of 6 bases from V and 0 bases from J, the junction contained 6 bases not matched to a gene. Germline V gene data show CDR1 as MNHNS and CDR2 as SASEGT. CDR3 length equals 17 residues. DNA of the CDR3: TGTGCCAGCAGGAGGGAGGACAGGGGCTCCTATAATTCACCCCTCCACTTT. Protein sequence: CASRREDRGSYNSPLHF.

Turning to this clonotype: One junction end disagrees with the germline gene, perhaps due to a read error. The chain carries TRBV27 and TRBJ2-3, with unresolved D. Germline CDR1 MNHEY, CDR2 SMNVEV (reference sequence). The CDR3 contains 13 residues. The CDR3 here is CASSLRTKDTQYF. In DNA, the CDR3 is TGTGCCAGCAGCCTTAGAACCAAAGATACGCAGTATTTC.

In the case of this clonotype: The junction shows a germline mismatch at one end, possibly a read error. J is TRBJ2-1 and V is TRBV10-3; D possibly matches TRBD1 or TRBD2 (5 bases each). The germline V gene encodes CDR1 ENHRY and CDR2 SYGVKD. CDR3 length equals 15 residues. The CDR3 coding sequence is TGTGCCGCCGGGTACGGGGCGGCTAACCCAGAGACCCAGTACTTT. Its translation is CAAGYGAANPETQYF.

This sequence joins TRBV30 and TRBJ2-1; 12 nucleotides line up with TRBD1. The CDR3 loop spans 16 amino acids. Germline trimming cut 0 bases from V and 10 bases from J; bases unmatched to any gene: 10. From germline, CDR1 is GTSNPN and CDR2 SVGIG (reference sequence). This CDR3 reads CAWSVKGQGASGEQFF. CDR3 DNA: TGTGCCTGGAGTGTAAAGGGACAGGGGGCATCGGGGGAGCAGTTCTTC.

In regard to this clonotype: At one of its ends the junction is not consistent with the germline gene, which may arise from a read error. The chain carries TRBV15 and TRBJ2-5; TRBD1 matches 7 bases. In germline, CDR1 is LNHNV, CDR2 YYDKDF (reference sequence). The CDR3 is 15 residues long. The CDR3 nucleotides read TGTCCCACCAGCAGCCCCGGGACAGCGCAAGAGACCCAGTACTTC. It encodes CPTSSPGTAQETQYF.

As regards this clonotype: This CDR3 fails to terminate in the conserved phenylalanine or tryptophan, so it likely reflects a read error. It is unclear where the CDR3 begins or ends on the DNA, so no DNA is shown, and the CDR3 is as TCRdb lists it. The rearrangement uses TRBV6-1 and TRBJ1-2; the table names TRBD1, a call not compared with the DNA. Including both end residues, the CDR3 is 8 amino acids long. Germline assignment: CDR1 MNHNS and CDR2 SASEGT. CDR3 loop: CASTGIGV.

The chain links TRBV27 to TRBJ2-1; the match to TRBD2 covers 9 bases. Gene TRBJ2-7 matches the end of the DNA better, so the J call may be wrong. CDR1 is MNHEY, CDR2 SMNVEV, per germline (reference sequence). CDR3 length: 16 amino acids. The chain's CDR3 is CASAGGGARVPDTQYF. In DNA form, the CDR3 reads TGTGCCAGCGCGGGGGGGGGTGCCCGGGTCCCAGATACGCAGTACTTC.

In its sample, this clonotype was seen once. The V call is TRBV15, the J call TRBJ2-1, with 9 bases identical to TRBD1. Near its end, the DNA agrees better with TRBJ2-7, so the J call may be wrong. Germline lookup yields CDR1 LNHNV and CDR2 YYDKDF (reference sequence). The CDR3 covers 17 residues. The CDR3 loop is CATSRDYAGQGAYEQYF. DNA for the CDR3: TGTGCCACCAGCAGAGATTACGCGGGACAGGGCGCCTACGAGCAGTACTTC.

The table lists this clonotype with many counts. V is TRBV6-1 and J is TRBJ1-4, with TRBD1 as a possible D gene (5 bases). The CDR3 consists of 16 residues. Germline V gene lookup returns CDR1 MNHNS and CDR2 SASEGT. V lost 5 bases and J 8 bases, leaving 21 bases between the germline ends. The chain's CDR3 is CASSRERGGGGEKLFF. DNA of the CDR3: TGTGCCAGCAGTCGCGAGAGGGGAGGAGGTGGGGAAAAACTGTTTTTT.

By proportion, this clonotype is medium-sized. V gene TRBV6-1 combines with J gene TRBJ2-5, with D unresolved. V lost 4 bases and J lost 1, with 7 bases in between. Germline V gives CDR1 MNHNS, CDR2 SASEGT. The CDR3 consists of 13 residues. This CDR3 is CASSGVTQETQYF. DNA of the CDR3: TGTGCCAGCAGTGGGGTCACCCAAGAGACCCAGTACTTC.

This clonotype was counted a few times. CDR3 DNA: TGCGCCAGCAGCTTGGCCGTTCCTAGCAGCCCCTACGAGCAGTACTTC. It is translated as CASSLAVPSSPYEQYF. The V and J genes are TRBV5-1 and TRBJ2-1, with D possibly being TRBD2 (5 bases). The DNA end lines up better with TRBJ2-7; the J call may be wrong. This CDR3 region has 16 residues. Germline CDR1 SGHRS, CDR2 YFSETQ.

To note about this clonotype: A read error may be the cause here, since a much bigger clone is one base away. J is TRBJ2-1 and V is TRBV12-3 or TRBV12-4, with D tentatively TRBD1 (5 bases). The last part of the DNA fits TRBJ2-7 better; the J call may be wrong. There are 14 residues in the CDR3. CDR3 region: CASSLYRTYNEQYF. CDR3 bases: TGTGCCAGCAGTTTATACAGGACCTACAATGAGCAGTACTTC.

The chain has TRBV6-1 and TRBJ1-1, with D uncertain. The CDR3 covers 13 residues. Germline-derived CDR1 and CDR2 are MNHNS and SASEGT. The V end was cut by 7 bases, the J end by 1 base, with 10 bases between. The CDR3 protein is CASTSHQNTEAFF. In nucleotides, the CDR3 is TGTGCCAGCACCTCCCATCAGAACACTGAAGCTTTCTTT.

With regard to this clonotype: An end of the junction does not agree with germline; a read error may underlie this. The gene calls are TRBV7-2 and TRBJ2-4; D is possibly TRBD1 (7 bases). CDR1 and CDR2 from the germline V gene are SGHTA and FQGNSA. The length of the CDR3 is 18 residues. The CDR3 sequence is CASSLGRLGGGVENIQYF. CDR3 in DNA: TGTGCGAGCAGCTTAGGGAGACTAGGGGGCGGTGTAGAAAACATCCAGTACTTC.

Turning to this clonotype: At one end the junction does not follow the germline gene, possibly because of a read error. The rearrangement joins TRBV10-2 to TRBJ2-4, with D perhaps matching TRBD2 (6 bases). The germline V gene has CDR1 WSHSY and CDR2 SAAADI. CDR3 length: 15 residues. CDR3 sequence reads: CAGRHGDLAQNIQYF. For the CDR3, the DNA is TGCGCCGGGAGGCACGGGGATCTAGCCCAAAACATCCAGTACTTC.

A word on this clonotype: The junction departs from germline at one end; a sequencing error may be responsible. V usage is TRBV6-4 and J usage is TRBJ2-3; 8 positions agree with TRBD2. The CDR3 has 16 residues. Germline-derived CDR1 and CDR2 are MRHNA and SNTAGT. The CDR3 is CASRDGGGAGTDTQYF. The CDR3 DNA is TGTGCCAGCCGTGACGGGGGGGGGGCAGGCACAGATACTCAGTATTTT.

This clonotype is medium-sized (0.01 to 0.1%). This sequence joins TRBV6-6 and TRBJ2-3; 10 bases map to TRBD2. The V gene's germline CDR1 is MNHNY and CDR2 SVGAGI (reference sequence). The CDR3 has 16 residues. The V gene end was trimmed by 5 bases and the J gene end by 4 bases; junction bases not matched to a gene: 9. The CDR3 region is CASSPQGLAPADTQYF. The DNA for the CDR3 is TGTGCCAGCAGTCCCCAGGGACTAGCGCCAGCAGATACGCAGTATTTT.

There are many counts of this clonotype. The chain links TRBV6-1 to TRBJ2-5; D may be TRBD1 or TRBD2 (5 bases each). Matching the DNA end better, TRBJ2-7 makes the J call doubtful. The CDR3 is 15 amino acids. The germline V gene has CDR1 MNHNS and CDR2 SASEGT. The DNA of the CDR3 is TGTGCCAGCAGTGAAAGGGGAACCGGGGCCTACGAGCAGTACTTC. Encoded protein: CASSERGTGAYEQYF.

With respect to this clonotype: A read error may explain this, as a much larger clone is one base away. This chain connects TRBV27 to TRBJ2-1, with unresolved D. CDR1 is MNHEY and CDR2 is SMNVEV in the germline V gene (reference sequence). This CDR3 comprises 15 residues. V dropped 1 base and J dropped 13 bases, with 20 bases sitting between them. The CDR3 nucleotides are TGTGCCAGCAGTTTATTGCTTAAACTCCAAGAGACCCAGTTCTTC. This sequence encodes CASSLLLKLQETQFF.

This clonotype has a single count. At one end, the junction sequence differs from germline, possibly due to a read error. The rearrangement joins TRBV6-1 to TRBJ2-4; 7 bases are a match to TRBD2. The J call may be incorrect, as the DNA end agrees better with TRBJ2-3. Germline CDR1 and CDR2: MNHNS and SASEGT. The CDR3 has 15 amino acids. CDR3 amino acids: CASSRGVGATDTQYF. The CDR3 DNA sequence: TGTGCCAGCAGCCGGGGGGTGGGCGCCACAGATACTCAGTATTTT.

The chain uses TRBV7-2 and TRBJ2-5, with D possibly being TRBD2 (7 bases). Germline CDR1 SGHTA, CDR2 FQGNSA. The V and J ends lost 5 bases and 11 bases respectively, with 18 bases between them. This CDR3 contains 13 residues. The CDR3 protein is CASSPPGGREQYF. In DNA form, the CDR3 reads TGTGCCAGCAGCCCTCCCGGGGGGCGGGAGCAGTACTTC.